The T cell receptor (beta chain) under discussion was sequenced for a study of cytomegalovirus exposure and HLA in healthy donors. As for this clone: Antigen specificity is unknown.

General study results and limits: Cytomegalovirus-associated TCR beta chains were listed, numbering around 150. Most of the CMV-associated TCR beta chains (in a later analysis) appeared to be HLA-restricted. Reportedly, TCR beta sequences accurately predicted HLA-A and HLA-B alleles in most subjects. Immune exposure was documented only through CMV serostatus.

The CDR3 loop spans 17 amino acids. From germline, CDR1 is LNHDA and CDR2 SQIVND (reference sequence). The ends lost 5 bases at V and 4 bases at J; junction bases unmatched: 13. Vbeta (60) and Jbeta (13) primers were used in the PCR. Only in-frame clones appear in the TCRdb table, and some are missing; sequencing was by immunoSEQ multiplex PCR. The table shows some 130,000 clones, with more than 70% occurring only once. Sequenced material: PBMCs. The V call is TRBV19, the J call TRBJ2-1; 8 bases fit TRBD2. The source is a man under 40 in good health and CMV-seronegative. DNA of the CDR3: TGTGCCAGTAGTTCGCTTGAAGCGGGAGTAAGGTACAATGAGCAGTTCTTC. As protein: CASSSLEAGVRYNEQFF. Full variable domain (outside the CDR3, taken from reference TRBV19 and TRBJ2-1): DGGITQSPKYLFRKEGQNVTLSCEQNLNHDAMYWYRQDPGQGLRLIYYSQIVNDFQKGDIAEGYSVSREKKESFPLTVTSAQKNPTAFYLCASSSLEAGVRYNEQFFGPGTRLTVL.